Following are 13 T cell receptor beta chains from one sample sequenced in a study of early T cells in non-severe SARS-CoV-2 infection. MiXCR, run by TCRdb on the 5' RACE reads, gives a single entry per CDR3 protein. The sample has tens of thousands of distinct CDR3 sequences; roughly 10% are singletons. The sample here was whole blood, taken at baseline. These receptors all come from an adult who was a healthcare worker with PCR-confirmed SARS-CoV-2 infection or an uninfected control (not recorded which).

A few counts support this clonotype. The J gene is TRBJ2-3, the V gene TRBV12-3 or TRBV12-4; 9 positions agree with TRBD2. The CDR3 is 15 residues long. The trim removed 7 bases at V and 1 base at J, leaving 6 bases unmatched. The CDR3 here is CASTLIAGGTDTQYF. The CDR3, as DNA: TGTGCCAGCACCCTGATAGCGGGGGGCACAGATACGCAGTATTTT.

This clonotype came up a few times. This chain connects TRBV10-2 to TRBJ2-1; 8 positions match TRBD1. V was pared by 6 bases and J by 5 bases, with 9 bases of the junction left unmatched. The CDR3 covers 15 residues. Germline assignment: CDR1 WSHSY and CDR2 SAAADI. The CDR3 sequence: CASSDGTGRNNEQFF. In DNA form, the CDR3 reads TGCGCCAGCAGCGACGGGACAGGCAGGAACAATGAGCAGTTCTTC.

The chain uses TRBV5-6 and TRBJ2-5, with D possibly matching TRBD2 (5 bases). CDR3 length equals 14 residues. Trimming shortened V by 4 bases and J by 4 bases, and 14 bases separated the two germline ends. From germline, CDR1 is SGHDT and CDR2 YYEEEE. The CDR3: CASSQDSGGETQYF. The CDR3 DNA sequence: TGTGCCAGCAGCCAGGACTCAGGTGGAGAGACCCAGTACTTC.

The V gene is TRBV29-1, the J gene TRBJ2-2; TRBD1 aligns across 9 bases. The CDR3 runs to 14 residues. Per germline, CDR1 SQVTM and CDR2 ANQGSEA. Trimming removed 6 bases from V and 5 bases from J; junction bases left unmatched: 7. The CDR3 sequence: CSVQGALDTGELFF. CDR3 in DNA: TGCAGCGTACAGGGGGCTTTGGATACCGGGGAGCTGTTTTTT.

This clonotype was seen repeatedly, ten times or more. The rearrangement uses TRBV12-3 or TRBV12-4 and TRBJ2-7; possible D gene TRBD2, 5 bases. The CDR3 is made up of 15 amino acids. Trimming removed 2 bases at V and 6 bases at J, with 17 bases between. CDR3 nucleotides: TGTGCCAGCAGTTTAAGGCCGGGGAAAGGTGTCGAGCAGTACTTC. Residues: CASSLRPGKGVEQYF.

The table lists this clonotype with a few counts. One end of the junction varies from germline; a read error may be responsible. The chain combines TRBV7-9 with TRBJ1-2; TRBD1 matches 10 bases. The CDR3 loop spans 14 amino acids. Germline-derived CDR1 and CDR2 are SEHNR and FQNEAQ (reference sequence). The CDR3: CARSLGQGFYGYTF. Here the CDR3 DNA reads TGTGCCAGAAGCTTGGGACAGGGGTTCTATGGCTACACCTTC.

The chain carries TRBV3-1 and TRBJ1-6; weak D call: TRBD1 (5 bases). The CDR3 sequence is 11 residues long. Deletions cut 8 bases from V and 14 bases from J, with 13 bases between. Looked up from germline, CDR1 is LGHDT and CDR2 is YNNKEL (reference sequence). Here the CDR3 reads CASRQGFTLHF. The CDR3 coding sequence is TGTGCCAGCCGTCAGGGCTTCACCCTCCACTTT.

V and J are TRBV11-2 and TRBJ2-3; D gene unclear. The V and J ends lost 8 bases and 2 bases respectively, with 17 bases between them. Germline V gene data show CDR1 as SGHAT and CDR2 as FQNNGV. The CDR3 is 15 amino acids. The CDR3 region is CASGKRPTFTDTQYF. The CDR3 bases are TGTGCCAGCGGAAAAAGACCTACCTTCACAGATACGCAGTATTTT.

This clonotype turned up a few times. V usage is TRBV2 and J usage is TRBJ1-6; 10 bases agree with TRBD1. Trimming removed 6 bases from V and 12 bases from J; junction bases left unmatched: 5. Germline CDR1 is SNHLY and CDR2 is FYNNEI. The CDR3 runs to 13 residues. The CDR3 loop is CASRGQGYGPLHF. CDR3 DNA: TGTGCCAGCAGGGGACAGGGGTATGGACCCCTCCACTTT.

The V call is TRBV27, the J call TRBJ2-4, with D unresolved. Germline V gene data show CDR1 as MNHEY and CDR2 as SMNVEV (reference sequence). The CDR3 is 18 amino acids. Trimming pared 5 bases from V and 0 bases from J, leaving 20 bases between. CDR3 sequence: CASSLTGAPLLAKNIQYF. CDR3 sequence (DNA): TGTGCCAGCAGTCTAACGGGTGCACCACTTCTAGCCAAAAACATTCAGTACTTC.

CDR3 coding DNA: TGTGCCAGTAGCACTCAGGGGGCTAACACTGAAGCTTTCTTT. It codes for CASSTQGANTEAFF. The chain couples TRBV19 to TRBJ1-1; 8 bases agree with TRBD1. Germline loops: CDR1 LNHDA, CDR2 SQIVND (reference sequence). Unmatched junction bases numbered 5, after V lost 6 bases and J lost 2 bases. CDR3 length: 14 amino acids. The full variable domain, in which reference TRBV19 and TRBJ1-1 provide the parts outside the CDR3, is DGGITQSPKYLFRKEGQNVTLSCEQNLNHDAMYWYRQDPGQGLRLIYYSQIVNDFQKGDIAEGYSVSREKKESFPLTVTSAQKNPTAFYLCASSTQGANTEAFFGQGTRLTVV.

There are many counts of this clonotype. The chain uses TRBV10-3 and TRBJ2-3; no clear D gene. V was shortened by 6 bases and J by 4 bases, with 11 bases between the two germline ends. The CDR3 runs 13 residues. Germline V gives CDR1 ENHRY, CDR2 SYGVKD. The CDR3 coding sequence is TGTGCCATCAGCGGTCAGAGCGCAGATACGCAGTATTTT. It codes for CAISGQSADTQYF.

This clonotype was detected many times. This rearrangement joins TRBV20-1 to TRBJ1-2; D unresolved. The CDR3 is 11 amino acids. The germline V gene encodes CDR1 DFQATT and CDR2 SNEGSKA (reference sequence). Deletions cut 6 bases from V and 4 bases from J, with 9 bases between. Written as DNA, the CDR3 is TGCAGTGCCACCCAGCTCTATGGCTACACCTTC. It translates to CSATQLYGYTF.